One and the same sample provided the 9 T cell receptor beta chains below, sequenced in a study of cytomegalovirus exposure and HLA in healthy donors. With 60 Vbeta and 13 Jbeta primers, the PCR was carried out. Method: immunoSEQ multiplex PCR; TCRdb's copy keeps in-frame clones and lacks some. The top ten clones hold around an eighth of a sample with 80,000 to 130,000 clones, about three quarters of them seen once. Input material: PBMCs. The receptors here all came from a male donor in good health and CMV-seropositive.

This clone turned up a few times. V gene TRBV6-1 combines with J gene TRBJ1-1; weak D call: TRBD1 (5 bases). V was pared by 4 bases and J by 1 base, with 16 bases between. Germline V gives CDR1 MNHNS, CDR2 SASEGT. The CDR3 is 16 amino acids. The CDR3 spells CASSAGAGRRNTEAFF. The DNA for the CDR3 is TGTGCCAGCAGTGCCGGGGCGGGACGGAGGAACACTGAAGCTTTCTTT.

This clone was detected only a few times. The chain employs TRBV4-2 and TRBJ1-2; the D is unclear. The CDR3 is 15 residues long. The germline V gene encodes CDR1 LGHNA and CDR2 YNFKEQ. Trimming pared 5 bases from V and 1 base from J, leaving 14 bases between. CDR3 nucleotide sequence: TGTGCCAGCAGCGCAAGCACCCCTATTAACTATGGCTACACCTTC. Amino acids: CASSASTPINYGYTF.

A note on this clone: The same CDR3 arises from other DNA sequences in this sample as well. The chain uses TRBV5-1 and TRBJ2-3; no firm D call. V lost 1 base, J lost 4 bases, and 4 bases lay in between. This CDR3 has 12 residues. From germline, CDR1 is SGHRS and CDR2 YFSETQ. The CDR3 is CASSLSADTQYF. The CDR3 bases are TGCGCCAGCAGCTTGAGCGCAGATACGCAGTATTTT.

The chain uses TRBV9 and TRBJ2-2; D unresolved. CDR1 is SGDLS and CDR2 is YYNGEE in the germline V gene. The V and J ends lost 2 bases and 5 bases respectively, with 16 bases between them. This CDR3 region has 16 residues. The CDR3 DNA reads TGTGCCAGCAGCGTCTCCCCAGGTTCCGGAACCGGGGAGCTGTTTTTT. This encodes CASSVSPGSGTGELFF.

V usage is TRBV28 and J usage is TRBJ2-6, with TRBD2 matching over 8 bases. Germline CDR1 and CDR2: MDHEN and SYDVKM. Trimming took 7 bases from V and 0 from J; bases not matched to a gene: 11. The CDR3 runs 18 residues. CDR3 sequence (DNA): TGTGCCAGCACCTCCCGGGAGGGATCTACCTCTGGGGCCAACGTCCTGACTTTC. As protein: CASTSREGSTSGANVLTF.

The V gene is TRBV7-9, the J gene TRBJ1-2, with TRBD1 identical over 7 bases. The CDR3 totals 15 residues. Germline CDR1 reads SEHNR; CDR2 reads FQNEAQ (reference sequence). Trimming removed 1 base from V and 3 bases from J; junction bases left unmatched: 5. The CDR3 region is CASSLEGAVYYGYTF. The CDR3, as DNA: TGTGCCAGCAGCTTAGAGGGGGCTGTATACTATGGCTACACCTTC.

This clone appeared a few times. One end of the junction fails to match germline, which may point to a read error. DNA for the CDR3: TGTGCTAGCAGCTTAGAGGCGGGGAGTGAAAAACTGTTTTTT. Translated, it gives CASSLEAGSEKLFF. The V gene is TRBV7-7, the J gene TRBJ1-4; D unresolved. The CDR3 is 14 residues long. CDR1 is SSHAT and CDR2 is FNYEAQ in the germline V gene (reference sequence).

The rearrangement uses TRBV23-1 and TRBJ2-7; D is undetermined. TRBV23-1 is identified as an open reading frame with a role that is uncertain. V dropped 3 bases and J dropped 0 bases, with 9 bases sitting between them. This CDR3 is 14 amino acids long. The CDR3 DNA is TGCGCCAGCAGTCAGCGGAATAGCTCCTACGAGCAGTACTTC. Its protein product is CASSQRNSSYEQYF.

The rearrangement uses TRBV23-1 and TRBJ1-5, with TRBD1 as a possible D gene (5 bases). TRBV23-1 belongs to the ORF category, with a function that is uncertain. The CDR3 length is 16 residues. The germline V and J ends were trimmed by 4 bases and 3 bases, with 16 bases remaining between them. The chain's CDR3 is CASSLSAGPTNQPQHF. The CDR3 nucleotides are TGCGCCAGCAGTCTTTCGGCAGGGCCCACCAATCAGCCCCAGCATTTT.